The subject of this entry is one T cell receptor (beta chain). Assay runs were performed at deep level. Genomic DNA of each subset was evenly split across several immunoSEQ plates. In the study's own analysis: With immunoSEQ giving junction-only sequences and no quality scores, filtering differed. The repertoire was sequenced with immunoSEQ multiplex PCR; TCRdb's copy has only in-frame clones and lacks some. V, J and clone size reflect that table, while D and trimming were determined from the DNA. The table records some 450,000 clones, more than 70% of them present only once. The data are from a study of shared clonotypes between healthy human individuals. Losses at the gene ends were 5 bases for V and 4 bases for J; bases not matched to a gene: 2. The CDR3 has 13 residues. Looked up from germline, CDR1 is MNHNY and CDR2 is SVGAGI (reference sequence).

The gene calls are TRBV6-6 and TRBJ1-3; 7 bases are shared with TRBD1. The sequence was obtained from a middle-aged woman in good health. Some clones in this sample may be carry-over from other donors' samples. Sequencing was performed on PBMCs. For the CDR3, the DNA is TGTGCCAGCAGTGGGGGACAGGGAAACACCATATATTTT. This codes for CASSGGQGNTIYF.